The 21 T cell receptor beta chains below come from one sample, sequenced in a study of OX40 agonist ivuxolimab in advanced cancers. Repertoires were generated with immunoSEQ multiplex PCR, while TCRdb's copy carries only in-frame clones and drops some. The sample comprises 20,000 to 25,000 clones, more than 75% of which are singletons, and about 46% rests with the top ten. The sample consisted of CD4+ or CD8+ T cells sorted from blood, taken in a trial of the OX40 agonist ivuxolimab. The receptors here all came from an adult with an advanced solid tumor such as melanoma, head and neck, liver or kidney cancer.

The chain employs TRBV7-9 and TRBJ2-3; TRBD1 is a possible D gene (5 bases). The V gene's germline CDR1 is SEHNR and CDR2 FQNEAQ (reference sequence). With 4 bases removed from V and 0 bases from J, the gap between germline ends came to 11 bases. The length of the CDR3 is 15 residues. CDR3 amino acids: CASSYQGPSTDTQYF. CDR3 sequence (DNA): TGTGCCAGCAGCTACCAGGGCCCTAGCACAGATACGCAGTATTTT.

The CDR3 protein is CASSEKTGANEKLFF. The CDR3 DNA follows: TGTGCCAGCAGTGAAAAGACAGGAGCTAATGAAAAACTGTTTTTT. The V call is TRBV6-1, the J call TRBJ1-4, with D tentatively TRBD1 (6 bases). V was cut by 2 bases and J by 3 bases, with 10 bases left in between. There are 15 residues in the CDR3. CDR1 is MNHNS, CDR2 SASEGT, per germline.

The chain employs TRBV5-1 and TRBJ2-1; either TRBD1 or TRBD2 may supply D (5 bases each). CDR3 length: 13 residues. Germline loops: CDR1 SGHRS, CDR2 YFSETQ. The V gene lost 3 bases and the J gene lost 4 bases, with 8 bases spanning the gap. The CDR3 loop reads CASSSGPYNEQFF. The CDR3 DNA follows: TGCGCCAGCAGCTCGGGACCGTACAATGAGCAGTTCTTC.

This clone was seen only a few times. V is TRBV29-1 and J is TRBJ2-3; 10 positions match TRBD1. CDR3 length: 13 residues. The V gene's germline CDR1 is SQVTM and CDR2 ANQGSEA. V dropped 6 bases and J dropped 6; count of bases not matched to a gene: 6. CDR3 sequence (DNA): TGCAGCGTAGGGACAGGGGTCGGGGATACGCAGTATTTT. Protein: CSVGTGVGDTQYF.

The gene calls are TRBV7-2 and TRBJ1-4; D is perhaps TRBD1 (6 bases). In germline, CDR1 is SGHTA, CDR2 FQGNSA. This CDR3 contains 14 residues. Trimming stripped 7 bases from V and 10 bases from J, with 19 bases between. The CDR3 loop reads CASTQSSEGGKLFF. The CDR3 region has the DNA TGTGCCAGCACCCAATCCTCGGAGGGGGGAAAACTGTTTTTT.

The rearrangement uses TRBV19 and TRBJ2-7, with 9 bases aligning to TRBD2. This CDR3 is built from 15 residues. Unmatched junction bases numbered 6, after V lost 1 base and J lost 5 bases. Germline CDR1 is LNHDA and CDR2 is SQIVND (reference sequence). The CDR3 nucleotides read TGTGCCAGTAGTATAGGGGTAGCGGGAGAGAACGAGCAGTACTTC. This encodes CASSIGVAGENEQYF.

DNA of the CDR3: TGTGCCAGTAGTGGTAGCGGGCTAGCCAAAAACATTCAGTACTTC. Translating it yields CASSGSGLAKNIQYF. J is TRBJ2-4 and V is TRBV19, with 7 bases matching TRBD2. Germline assignment: CDR1 LNHDA and CDR2 SQIVND (reference sequence). The CDR3 extends over 15 amino acids. The J segment lost 0 bases and the V segment lost 5 bases, leaving 4 bases of the junction unmatched. The whole variable domain, remainder taken from reference TRBV19 and TRBJ2-4, is DGGITQSPKYLFRKEGQNVTLSCEQNLNHDAMYWYRQDPGQGLRLIYYSQIVNDFQKGDIAEGYSVSREKKESFPLTVTSAQKNPTAFYLCASSGSGLAKNIQYFGAGTRLSVL.

The chain uses TRBV5-6 and TRBJ2-5; 7 bases are a match to TRBD1. TRBJ2-7 matches the DNA end more closely, so the J call is doubtful. The CDR3 totals 15 residues. Germline CDR1 reads SGHDT; CDR2 reads YYEEEE. The CDR3 is CASSPGTAFSYEQYF. In DNA, the CDR3 is TGTGCCAGCAGCCCCGGGACAGCTTTCTCCTACGAGCAGTACTTC.

The J gene is TRBJ1-2, the V gene TRBV18, with no clear D. Germline CDR1 reads KGHSH; CDR2 reads LQKENI. Trimming left V 3 bases short and J 4 bases short, with 9 bases between. CDR3 length: 13 residues. The CDR3 reads CASSPRGTYGYTF. CDR3 in DNA: TGTGCCAGCTCACCCCGGGGTACCTATGGCTACACCTTC.

The chain couples TRBV6-5 to TRBJ1-2, with D perhaps TRBD1 (6 bases). The germline V gene encodes CDR1 MNHEY and CDR2 SVGAGI. The V and J ends lost 4 bases and 1 base respectively, with 7 bases between them. This CDR3 comprises 13 residues. Here the CDR3 DNA reads TGTGCCAGCAGTTTGGACAGTAACTATGGCTACACCTTC. Its protein is CASSLDSNYGYTF.

This clone was seen once. This chain connects TRBV9 to TRBJ2-7, with D unresolved. Germline CDR1 is SGDLS and CDR2 is YYNGEE. Trimming pared 0 bases from V and 0 bases from J, leaving 4 bases between. This CDR3 is 13 amino acids long. CDR3 nucleotide sequence: TGTGCCAGCAGCGTAGGGAGCTCCTACGAGCAGTACTTC. It encodes CASSVGSSYEQYF.

This clone has only one observation. The J gene is TRBJ2-3, the V gene TRBV28; weak D call: TRBD2 (7 bases). V was cut by 8 bases and J by 2 bases, with 17 bases left in between. Germline V gives CDR1 MDHEN, CDR2 SYDVKM. There are 15 residues in the CDR3. The CDR3 reads CASGGGGRLTDTQYF. The CDR3 region has the DNA TGTGCCAGCGGGGGGGGCGGAAGACTCACAGATACGCAGTATTTT. The variable domain in full, completed from reference TRBV28 and TRBJ2-3, reads DVKVTQSSRYLVKRTGEKVFLECVQDMDHENMFWYRQDPGLGLRLIYFSYDVKMKEKGDIPEGYSVSREKKERFSLILESASTNQTSMYLCASGGGGRLTDTQYFGPGTRLTVL.

The chain has TRBV5-1 and TRBJ2-5; 8 nucleotides line up with TRBD2. The CDR3 is 15 amino acids. V gave up 2 bases and J gave up 1 base; unmatched junction bases: 4. Germline V gene sequence: CDR1 SGHRS, CDR2 YFSETQ. The CDR3 sequence is CASSFTGTSQETQYF. The DNA of the CDR3 is TGCGCCAGCAGCTTTACCGGGACTAGCCAAGAGACCCAGTACTTC.

The chain links TRBV4-3 to TRBJ1-2; a possible D gene is TRBD1 (6 bases). Germline assignment: CDR1 LGHNA and CDR2 YSLEER. The CDR3 has 15 residues. Deletions cut 0 bases from V and 4 bases from J, with 12 bases between. The CDR3 nucleotides are TGCGCCAGCAGCCAAGATTCATCCAGGGGCTATGGCTACACCTTC. Translating it yields CASSQDSSRGYGYTF.

The J gene is TRBJ2-1, the V gene TRBV19, with D hard to call. Trimming pared 3 bases from V and 0 bases from J, leaving 6 bases between. Per the germline V gene, CDR1 is LNHDA and CDR2 is SQIVND (reference sequence). The CDR3 covers 14 residues. In DNA, the CDR3 is TGTGCCAGTAGTATGGCTTCCTCCTACAATGAGCAGTTCTTC. Encoded protein: CASSMASSYNEQFF. The complete variable domain, with remaining parts taken from reference TRBV19 and TRBJ2-1, reads DGGITQSPKYLFRKEGQNVTLSCEQNLNHDAMYWYRQDPGQGLRLIYYSQIVNDFQKGDIAEGYSVSREKKESFPLTVTSAQKNPTAFYLCASSMASSYNEQFFGPGTRLTVL.

The CDR3 protein is CASSPDRVSEAFF. The CDR3 bases are TGCGCCAGCAGCCCCGACAGGGTATCTGAAGCTTTCTTT. V usage is TRBV5-1 and J usage is TRBJ1-1; the match to TRBD1 covers 7 bases. The CDR3 runs to 13 residues. V trimming: 4 bases; J trimming: 6 bases; junction bases outside the gene matches: 6. Germline CDR1 reads SGHRS; CDR2 reads YFSETQ.

J is TRBJ2-1 and V is TRBV5-1; weak D call: TRBD1 (6 bases). Germline CDR1 reads SGHRS; CDR2 reads YFSETQ. This CDR3 contains 14 residues. Between the trimmed V and J ends, which lost 0 bases and 7 bases, there was a span of 11 bases. The CDR3 DNA is TGCGCCAGCAGCTTGGCCGCCACAGGGAATGAGCAGTTCTTC. Residues: CASSLAATGNEQFF.

The chain joins TRBV4-2 to TRBJ1-5; D is ambiguous. V dropped 4 bases and J dropped 2 bases, with 9 bases sitting between them. The CDR3 loop spans 14 amino acids. Germline CDR1 LGHNA, CDR2 YNFKEQ. The CDR3 nucleotides are TGTGCCAGCAGCCCGGGCGTGGGCAATCAGCCCCAGCATTTT. It specifies CASSPGVGNQPQHF.

The chain combines TRBV7-2 with TRBJ2-5, with 8 positions matching TRBD2. The CDR3 extends over 15 amino acids. CDR1 and CDR2 from the germline V gene are SGHTA and FQGNSA. V dropped 6 bases and J dropped 4; count of bases not matched to a gene: 10. CDR3 sequence (DNA): TGTGCCAGCAGTACCAATACGGGAGGGAGAGAGACCCAGTACTTC. Amino acid sequence: CASSTNTGGRETQYF.

The rearrangement joins TRBV6-1 to TRBJ2-1; D gene uncertain. CDR3 size: 14 residues. V was clipped by 2 bases and J by 4 bases, with 9 bases between them. CDR1 MNHNS and CDR2 SASEGT come from the germline V gene. CDR3 in amino acids: CASSENLGYNEQFF. As DNA, the CDR3 is TGTGCCAGCAGTGAAAATTTAGGGTACAATGAGCAGTTCTTC.

The V gene is TRBV7-6, the J gene TRBJ2-1; 8 positions match TRBD2. CDR1 is SGHVS, CDR2 FNYEAQ, per germline. The ends lost 1 base at V and 9 bases at J; junction bases unmatched: 11. The CDR3 extends over 16 amino acids. The CDR3: CASSLVPGGVLSEQFF. CDR3 in DNA: TGTGCCAGCAGCTTAGTCCCGGGAGGGGTATTAAGTGAGCAGTTCTTC.